This T cell receptor beta chain was documented in a study of cytomegalovirus exposure and HLA in healthy donors. Libraries were prepared by immunoSEQ multiplex PCR; TCRdb keeps only in-frame clonotypes and omits some of them. The sample lists tens of thousands of clones, almost 97% occurring once. V lost 0 bases and J lost 3, with 11 bases in between. Germline V CDR1 and CDR2: LGHNA, YSLEER. CDR3 length equals 15 residues. Notes on the study in general: Using the classifier, cytomegalovirus status was reportedly diagnosed with high specificity and sensitivity.

Turning to this clone: The antigen remains unidentified.

This receptor was identified in a woman under 30 in good health and CMV-seronegative. Sequenced: PBMCs. The V and J genes are TRBV4-3 and TRBJ1-1; D might be TRBD1 (6 bases). The CDR3 loop is CASSQEQGWDTEAFF. The CDR3 DNA reads as TGCGCCAGCAGCCAAGAACAGGGTTGGGACACTGAAGCTTTCTTT.